This T cell receptor (beta chain) appears in the sequencing data of a study of cytotoxic CD8 clonotypes in ibrutinib-treated CLL. Study overall: Response was recorded as partial in approximately 25 patients and complete in 2; at median roughly 73 months, 14 remained remitted and approximately twelve had progressed. Broader study findings: There were few public clonotypes, and on treatment they contracted or stayed stable.

Depth targeted 1 in 200,000 to 1 in 1 million T cells, averaging around 9.5x coverage per clonotype. Assay used: immunoSEQ multiplex PCR; TCRdb lists only in-frame clones, some missing. The table includes 150,000 to 200,000 clones, under 90% detected once. The CDR3 has 13 amino acids. Trimming stripped 7 bases from V and 1 base from J, with 13 bases between. Germline CDR1 is SQVTM and CDR2 is ANQGSEA. This clone came up once. What it binds is not known. The rearrangement links TRBV29-1 to TRBJ1-1, with a weak D call TRBD1 (6 bases). This receptor was taken from a human donor with chronic lymphocytic leukemia. The material sequenced was PBMCs, taken after 24 months of ibrutinib treatment. CDR3 residues: CSGKQGWNTEAFF. CDR3 sequence (DNA): TGCAGCGGGAAACAGGGCTGGAACACTGAAGCTTTCTTT.